The 9 T cell receptor beta chains listed next were all sequenced from one sample in a study of cytomegalovirus exposure and HLA in healthy donors. Primers included in the PCR were 60 Vbeta and 13 Jbeta primers. Profiled with immunoSEQ multiplex PCR; TCRdb holds only in-frame clones, not every one. In the table there are about 89,000 clones, about two thirds of which are singletons. The sequenced sample consisted of PBMCs. Receptor source: a human donor in good health.

The CDR3 DNA follows: TGTGCCAGCAGTGATCGGGTGGGGGCCCTCAATCAGCCCCAGCATTTT. This encodes CASSDRVGALNQPQHF. The chain combines TRBV2 with TRBJ1-5, with D possibly matching TRBD1 (6 bases). Germline CDR1 is SNHLY and CDR2 is FYNNEI. The V and J ends lost 3 bases and 3 bases respectively, with 15 bases between them. The CDR3 has 16 amino acids.

This chain connects TRBV6-6 to TRBJ2-1; D is uncertain. The CDR3 loop spans 15 amino acids. V was pared by 1 base and J by 5 bases, with 12 bases between. Germline assignment: CDR1 MNHNY and CDR2 SVGAGI (reference sequence). CDR3 sequence: CASSYLRTNNNEQFF. CDR3 coding DNA: TGTGCCAGCAGTTACTTACGTACTAATAACAATGAGCAGTTCTTC.

As to this clone: Mismatch with germline at one junction end may stem from a read error. DNA of the CDR3: TGCGCCAGCAGCCAAGGACGGCGGGGGAGCTACGAGCGGTACTTC. This gives the protein CASSQGRRGSYERYF. The chain has TRBV4-3 and TRBJ2-7, with 7 bases that match TRBD2. This CDR3 is 15 amino acids long. From germline, CDR1 is LGHNA and CDR2 YSLEER.

The chain joins TRBV2 to TRBJ2-7; TRBD2 might be the D (5 bases). The CDR3 length is 15 residues. In germline, CDR1 is SNHLY, CDR2 FYNNEI. V lost 6 bases, J lost 3 bases, and 18 bases lay in between. Written as DNA, the CDR3 is TGTGCCAGCAGCGAGAGTTCGACTATATACTACGAGCAGTACTTC. This translates into CASSESSTIYYEQYF.

The CDR3 here is CASSLYPGGTGDNYGYTF. The CDR3 nucleotides read TGTGCCAGCAGCTTGTACCCCGGCGGGACAGGGGATAACTATGGCTACACCTTC. V usage is TRBV5-4 and J usage is TRBJ1-2, with 10 nucleotides matching TRBD1. Germline values: CDR1 SGHNT, CDR2 YYREEE (reference sequence). The CDR3 sequence is 18 residues long. With V trimmed by 1 base and J by 1 base, 10 bases remained unmatched.

This clone was counted only a few times. CDR3: CASSRGTSGTYEQYF. The CDR3 DNA reads as TGTGCCAGCAGCAGAGGGACTAGCGGGACCTACGAGCAGTACTTC. The chain combines TRBV7-6 with TRBJ2-7, with 13 positions matching TRBD2. CDR1 SGHVS and CDR2 FNYEAQ come from the germline V gene. The CDR3 runs to 15 residues. V gave up 5 bases and J gave up 2 bases; unmatched junction bases: 3.

This rearrangement joins TRBV7-8 to TRBJ1-1; no firm D call. The CDR3 sequence is 13 residues long. Trimming left V 1 base short and J 4 bases short, with 7 bases between. In germline, CDR1 is SGHVS, CDR2 FQNEAQ. CDR3 in DNA: TGTGCCAGCAGCTTAGGGGCAGCCACTGAAGCTTTCTTT. Translating it yields CASSLGAATEAFF.

CDR3 DNA: TGCGCCAGCAGCCAAGATAGTGAGACAGGGGGCCCGGAGCAGTACTTC. Amino acids: CASSQDSETGGPEQYF. The chain uses TRBV4-3 and TRBJ2-7, with 10 bases aligning to TRBD1. Germline loops: CDR1 LGHNA, CDR2 YSLEER. The CDR3 has 16 residues. The V gene end was trimmed by 0 bases and the J gene end by 7 bases; junction bases not matched to a gene: 9.

This sequence joins TRBV7-9 and TRBJ2-3, with D perhaps TRBD2 (6 bases). V was clipped by 5 bases and J by 6 bases, with 15 bases between them. There are 14 residues in the CDR3. Germline V CDR1 and CDR2: SEHNR, FQNEAQ (reference sequence). CDR3 sequence (DNA): TGTGCCAGCAGCGAAAGCGGGTTCCTCGATACGCAGTATTTT. Translation gives CASSESGFLDTQYF.